This T cell receptor beta chain was sequenced for a study of OX40 agonist ivuxolimab in advanced cancers. Across the study: The study enrolled dose-escalation patients with hepatocellular carcinoma, melanoma, renal cell or head and neck cancer.

Points from the study as a whole: Relative to CD4+ cells, CD8+ T cells on average had more expanded clones.

In regard to this clone: Its antigen is unknown.

Autoimmune disease history or systemic immunosuppression was exclusionary. Sequencing used immunoSEQ multiplex PCR; TCRdb keeps in-frame clones, though not all of them. The sample comprises some 54,000 clones, approximately 90% of which are singletons, and 11% to 15% rests with the top ten. In germline, CDR1 is PRHDT, CDR2 FYEKMQ (reference sequence). This CDR3 region has 16 residues. J was trimmed by 4 bases and V by 3 bases; bases with no gene match: 3. This specimen was CD4+ or CD8+ T cells sorted from blood, taken in a trial of the OX40 agonist ivuxolimab. This clonotype was obtained from an adult with an advanced solid tumor such as melanoma, head and neck, liver or kidney cancer. The chain couples TRBV13 to TRBJ2-5; 15 bases align to TRBD2. CDR3 sequence reads: CASSFGTSGGRETQYF. Written as DNA, the CDR3 is TGTGCCAGCAGCTTCGGGACTAGCGGGGGGAGAGAGACCCAGTACTTC.